This is a list of T cell receptor beta chains from one sample in a study of CD8 T cells in ankylosing spondylitis. TCRdb re-analysed the 5' RACE reads in MiXCR, keeping a single row per CDR3 protein. In the table there are under 850,000 distinct CDR3 sequences, around 20% of which are singletons. Specimen: blood, either unsorted or a sorted T cell fraction (not recorded which). The receptors originated from a male donor with ankylosing spondylitis. Each CDR3 is given with its conserved first and last residue. The order of the fields is D gene, J gene, V gene, clone size, CDR3 DNA, CDR3 protein. D genes are given only for firm matches. Clone size is shown for a subset of rows, as once, few, many or a class of expanded clone.

>-|TRBJ2-1|TRBV7-9|-
TGTGCCAGCAGGCTTAGGTCGGAAGACAATGAGCAGTTCTTC
CASRLRSEDNEQFF
>-|TRBJ2-3|TRBV20-1|few
TGCAGTGCTAGAGCTCAGACTCCGAATACGCAGTATTTT
CSARAQTPNTQYF
>-|TRBJ1-5|TRBV20-1|-
TGCAGTGCGGAGGCAAGGGATAGCAATCAGCCCCAGCATTTT
CSAEARDSNQPQHF
>-|TRBJ2-1|TRBV14|few
TGTGCCAGCAGCCAAGTGGTACAGTACAATGAGCAGTTCTTC
CASSQVVQYNEQFF
>TRBD2|TRBJ2-1|TRBV5-1|-
TGCGCCAGCAGCTTGGTTCGAGCGGGGGGGAATGAGCAGTTCTTC
CASSLVRAGGNEQFF
>TRBD1|TRBJ1-2|TRBV7-2|-
TGTGCCAGCAGCTTAGCGAGCCCAGGACAGGGCGGCTATGGCTACACCTTC
CASSLASPGQGGYGYTF
>-|TRBJ2-5|TRBV12-3/TRBV12-4|-
TGTGCCAGCGGGGGAACGACCCAAGAGACCCAGTACTTC
CASGGTTQETQYF
>-|TRBJ1-2|TRBV20-1|once
TGCAGTGCCGGGACCTTTGGTGGCTACACCTTC
CSAGTFGGYTF
>TRBD2|TRBJ2-7|TRBV6-2/TRBV6-3|few
TGTGCCAGCAGCCCTGGACTAGCGGGAGGAATCTACGAGCAGTACTTC
CASSPGLAGGIYEQYF
>TRBD1|TRBJ1-1|TRBV5-1|many
TGCGCCAGCAGCCCGGGACAGTCTCCGAACACTGAAGCTTTCTTT
CASSPGQSPNTEAFF
>TRBD1|TRBJ1-1|TRBV7-9|-
TGTGCCAGCAGCTTCATACAGGGGAAAGCTTTCTTT
CASSFIQGKAFF
>-|TRBJ1-2|TRBV6-5|-
TGTGCCAGCAGTTACGGGGGATTTGGCTACACCTTC
CASSYGGFGYTF
>TRBD1|TRBJ2-7|TRBV28|-
TGTGCCAGCAGTTTATCCGGGACAGGGTACAACGAGCAGTACTTC
CASSLSGTGYNEQYF
>-|TRBJ1-1|TRBV12-3/TRBV12-4|-
TGTGCCAGCAACCCCGGGACGGTGAACACTGAAGCTTTCTTT
CASNPGTVNTEAFF
>-|TRBJ2-7|TRBV20-1|few
TGCAGTGCTCCCGCGGGATACGAGCAGTACTTC
CSAPAGYEQYF
>-|TRBJ2-5|TRBV5-6|few
TGTGCCAGCAGCCGCGCCGGGGGTCACCAAGAGACCCAGTACTTC
CASSRAGGHQETQYF
>-|TRBJ1-1|TRBV29-1|-
TGCAGCGTTGGGTCCGGAGCTTTCTTT
CSVGSGAFF
>-|TRBJ2-1|TRBV6-2/TRBV6-3|-
TGTGCCAGCAGTTATCGGGAGACTGCACCCAATGAGCAGTTCTTC
CASSYRETAPNEQFF
>TRBD2|TRBJ2-2|TRBV20-1|few
TGCAGTGCTGTACCTAGCGGGGGGGGGAACACCGGGGAGCTGTTTTTT
CSAVPSGGGNTGELFF
>-|TRBJ2-7|TRBV29-1|few
TGCAGCGTTGTCACCTACGAGCAGTACTTC
CSVVTYEQYF
>TRBD1|TRBJ2-1|TRBV28|-
TGTGCCAGCAGTTTAGGGGCCCGGGACAGGGGCGTCTTC
CASSLGARDRGVF
>TRBD2|TRBJ2-1|TRBV20-1|many
TGCAGTGCTAATAGCGGGACCGACTACAATGAGCAGTTCTTC
CSANSGTDYNEQFF
>-|TRBJ2-3|TRBV11-2|few
TGTGCCAGCAGCCACCCCTACCCCCGGGACCCCAAGGATACGCAGTATTTT
CASSHPYPRDPKDTQYF
>TRBD2|TRBJ2-3|TRBV6-5|many
TGTGCCAGCAGTTGGACCCGGACTAGCGGGGGGGAAACGCAGTATTTT
CASSWTRTSGGETQYF
>-|TRBJ1-3|TRBV6-1|-
TGTGCCAGCAGTGCGCCCCAAGGAGACACCATATATTTT
CASSAPQGDTIYF
>TRBD1|TRBJ2-2|TRBV7-7|-
TGTGCCAGCGGGACAGGGAGAACCGGGGAGCTGTTTTTT
CASGTGRTGELFF
>-|TRBJ1-1|TRBV3-1|few
TGTGCCAGCAGCCAGCTGGGGGGGGCCATGAACAGTGAAGCTTTCTTT
CASSQLGGAMNSEAFF
>TRBD1|TRBJ1-3|TRBV20-1|-
TGCAGTGCTATGACAGGGGCAGGAAACACCATATATTTT
CSAMTGAGNTIYF
>TRBD1|TRBJ2-1|TRBV20-1|few
TGCAGTGCTAGCTCCGGACAGGGTGGTTCGAATGAGCAGTTCTTC
CSASSGQGGSNEQFF
>-|TRBJ1-4|TRBV2|few
TGTGCCAGCAGCCCGATCGGGGCCGGACTGTTTTTT
CASSPIGAGLFF
>TRBD2|TRBJ2-5|TRBV20-1|-
TGCAGTGCTAGCCCCACTAGCGGGGAGGGGGTGGAGACCCAGTACTTC
CSASPTSGEGVETQYF
>-|TRBJ2-7|TRBV20-1|-
TGCAGTGCTGGAGGGAGTGGCGAGCAGTACTTC
CSAGGSGEQYF
>-|TRBJ2-5|TRBV12-3/TRBV12-4|many
TGTGCCAGCAGCTCTCGGACACAACAAGAGACCCAGTACTTC
CASSSRTQQETQYF
>-|TRBJ2-7|TRBV9|-
TGTGCCAGCAGCGTAGCTCAGGGCGGTGGAGCCTACGAGCAGTACTTC
CASSVAQGGGAYEQYF
>-|TRBJ2-3|TRBV20-1|many
TGCAGTGCTAGAGAGACAGGCACAGATACGCAGTATTTT
CSARETGTDTQYF
>TRBD2|TRBJ2-5|TRBV4-3|few
TGCGCCAGCAGCCAAGAAGGGACTAGCGGGACGGAGACCCAGTACTTC
CASSQEGTSGTETQYF
>-|TRBJ2-5|TRBV12-3/TRBV12-4|-
TGTGCCAGCAGTTTAGACGGGAGCCATCAAGAGACCCAGTACTTC
CASSLDGSHQETQYF
>-|TRBJ2-3|TRBV3-1|-
TGTGCCAGCAGACAAGGTGCGGCAACAGATACGCAGTATTTT
CASRQGAATDTQYF
>TRBD2|TRBJ2-7|TRBV6-2/TRBV6-3|-
TGTGCCAGCAGTCGGGAGGGGAAACTCGGGACTTCCTACGAGCAGTACTTC
CASSREGKLGTSYEQYF
>TRBD2|TRBJ2-7|TRBV4-3|-
TGCGCCAGCAGCCAAGCTCCTAGCGGGATCCACGAGCAGTACTTC
CASSQAPSGIHEQYF
>TRBD2|TRBJ2-1|TRBV4-2|-
TGTGCCAGCAGCCAAGGCCCTAGCGGGAGTATACAACATGAGCAGTTCTTC
CASSQGPSGSIQHEQFF
>TRBD2|TRBJ2-1|TRBV2|-
TGTGCCAGCAGGTGGGAGGGGCGAAACAATGAGCAGTTCTTC
CASRWEGRNNEQFF
>TRBD2|TRBJ2-5|TRBV2|-
TGTGCCAGCAGTGTGGGACTAGCGGGAGCAGAGACCCAGTACTTC
CASSVGLAGAETQYF
>-|TRBJ2-7|TRBV20-1|many
TGCAGTGCTAGAGGGGTTTCCTACGAGCAGTACTTC
CSARGVSYEQYF
>-|TRBJ1-5|TRBV29-1|many
TGCAGCGTTGAGCTCACTAGCAATCAGCCCCAGCATTTT
CSVELTSNQPQHF
>-|TRBJ1-1|TRBV10-3|few
TGTGCCAGCGCGGGGGGGAACGCTGAAGCTTTCTTT
CASAGGNAEAFF
>-|TRBJ2-3|TRBV2|-
TGTGCCAGCAGTGAGAGCAGGGTGACAGATACGCAGTATTTT
CASSESRVTDTQYF
>TRBD1|TRBJ1-1|TRBV6-4|few
TGTGCCAGCAGCCCAGGGGGGGGAGGCACTGAAGCTTTCTTT
CASSPGGGGTEAFF
>TRBD1|TRBJ1-2|TRBV28|-
TGTGCCAGCAGTTCTCAGGACAGGGTTGCCTATGGCTACACCTTC
CASSSQDRVAYGYTF
>-|TRBJ1-5|TRBV3-1|-
TGTGCCAGCAGCCAAGATATGGGGGTCCAGCCCCAGCATTTT
CASSQDMGVQPQHF
>TRBD1|TRBJ2-4|TRBV29-1|few
TGCAGCGTTGTAACAGGGGGAGCCAAAAACATTCAGTACTTC
CSVVTGGAKNIQYF
>-|TRBJ1-5|TRBV5-6|few
TGTGCCAGCAGCCCCGGAGGCAGGGGAAATCAGCCCCAGCATTTT
CASSPGGRGNQPQHF